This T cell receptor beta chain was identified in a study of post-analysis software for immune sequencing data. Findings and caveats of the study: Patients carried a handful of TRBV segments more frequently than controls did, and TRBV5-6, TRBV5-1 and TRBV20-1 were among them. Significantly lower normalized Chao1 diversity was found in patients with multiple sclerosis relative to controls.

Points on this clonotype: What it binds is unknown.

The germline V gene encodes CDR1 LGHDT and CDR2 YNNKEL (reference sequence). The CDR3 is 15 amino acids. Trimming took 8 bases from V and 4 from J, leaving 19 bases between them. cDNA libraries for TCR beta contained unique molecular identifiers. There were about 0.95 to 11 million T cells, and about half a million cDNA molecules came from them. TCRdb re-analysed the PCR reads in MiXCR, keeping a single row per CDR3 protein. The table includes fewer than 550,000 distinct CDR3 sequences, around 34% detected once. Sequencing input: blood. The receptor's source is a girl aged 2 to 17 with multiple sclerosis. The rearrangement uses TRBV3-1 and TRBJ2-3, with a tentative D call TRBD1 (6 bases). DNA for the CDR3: TGTGCCAGCGGGAAGAGGCAGGGGAATTCAGATACGCAGTATTTT. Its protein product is CASGKRQGNSDTQYF.